This entry lists 21 T cell receptor beta chains sequenced from one sample in a study of identical twins. TCRdb fed the 5' RACE reads into MiXCR, producing one record per CDR3 protein. The sample lists roughly 280,000 distinct CDR3 sequences, 7.5% to 9.5% occurring once. These same data were also listed under a study on yellow fever vaccine responses in identical twins.

The sequenced sample was CD8+ T cells sorted from blood. These receptors all stem from a woman under 30 in good health.

This clonotype was seen ten or more times. The chain employs TRBV4-2 and TRBJ2-1; 11 nucleotides agree with TRBD2. The CDR3 has 17 residues. The J segment lost 4 bases and the V segment lost 4 bases, leaving 9 bases of the junction unmatched. The V gene's germline CDR1 is LGHNA and CDR2 YNFKEQ. The CDR3 loop reads CASSREVGTSGYNEQFF. The CDR3 DNA reads as TGTGCCAGCAGCCGGGAGGTCGGGACTAGCGGTTACAATGAGCAGTTCTTC.

This chain connects TRBV15 to TRBJ2-7, with D tentatively TRBD1 (5 bases). Germline V gives CDR1 LNHNV, CDR2 YYDKDF (reference sequence). CDR3 length: 14 amino acids. V was pared by 3 bases and J by 6 bases, with 15 bases between. CDR3 sequence: CATSSGIGASEQYF. As DNA, the CDR3 is TGTGCCACCAGCAGCGGTATTGGGGCGAGCGAGCAGTACTTC. The whole variable domain, filled in from reference TRBV15 and TRBJ2-7, reads DAMVIQNPRYQVTQFGKPVTLSCSQTLNHNVMYWYQQKSSQAPKLLFHYYDKDFNNEADTPDNFQSRRPNTSFCFLDIRSPGLGDTAMYLCATSSGIGASEQYFGPGTRLTVT.

The table lists this clonotype with many counts. V and J are TRBV6-5 and TRBJ2-7; the D gene could be TRBD1 or TRBD2 (6 bases each). The CDR3 spans 11 residues. Germline V gene lookup returns CDR1 MNHEY and CDR2 SVGAGI. Trimming took off 5 bases at V and 7 bases at J, with 9 bases between the two ends. The CDR3 is CASSQGGEQYF. The CDR3 region has the DNA TGTGCCAGCAGTCAAGGGGGGGAGCAGTACTTC.

This clonotype was recorded many times. This chain links TRBV29-1 with TRBJ2-7; D is uncertain. Trimming removed 4 bases from V and 1 base from J, with 5 bases in between. Germline V gives CDR1 SQVTM, CDR2 ANQGSEA. The CDR3 has 11 residues. The CDR3 coding sequence is TGCAGCGTTGGGGGTTCCTACGAGCAGTACTTC. It is translated as CSVGGSYEQYF.

As DNA, the CDR3 is TGTGCCAGCAGCTTAACAGCGAACTCCCGAACCTACGAGCAGTACTTC. Encoded protein: CASSLTANSRTYEQYF. This rearrangement joins TRBV13 to TRBJ2-7, with D unresolved. With 2 bases removed from V and 2 bases from J, the gap between germline ends came to 16 bases. The CDR3 runs 16 residues. Germline values: CDR1 PRHDT, CDR2 FYEKMQ (reference sequence).

The CDR3 DNA reads TGTGCCAGCAGTGAGACGGGACAGCCACCCTACGAGCAGTACTTC. Residues: CASSETGQPPYEQYF. The chain is built from TRBV2 and TRBJ2-7, with TRBD1 identical over 7 bases. CDR1 is SNHLY and CDR2 is FYNNEI in the germline V gene. The CDR3 spans 15 residues. Trimming cost V 3 bases and J 2 bases; bases outside gene matches: 7.

This clonotype has at least ten counts. V and J are TRBV5-1 and TRBJ1-1; D is unclear. The germline V gene encodes CDR1 SGHRS and CDR2 YFSETQ. The CDR3 is made up of 14 amino acids. V gave up 4 bases and J gave up 3 bases, with 13 bases separating them. The CDR3: CASSRRSSDTEAFF. CDR3 sequence (DNA): TGCGCCAGCAGCCGACGCTCCTCGGACACTGAAGCTTTCTTT.

The V and J genes are TRBV6-1 and TRBJ1-2; 7 bases are shared with TRBD1. With 6 bases clipped from V and 4 bases from J, the junction kept 11 bases outside the gene matches. Per the germline V gene, CDR1 is MNHNS and CDR2 is SASEGT. This CDR3 region has 15 residues. CDR3 DNA sequence: TGTGCCAGCAGCGGGACGAGGACAGGTTTCTATGGCTACACCTTC. It yields the protein CASSGTRTGFYGYTF.

This clonotype has just a few counts. The gene calls are TRBV30 and TRBJ1-1, with D unclear. This CDR3 contains 11 residues. Germline CDR1 is GTSNPN and CDR2 is SVGIG (reference sequence). V was clipped by 5 bases and J by 1 base, with 5 bases between them. The CDR3 nucleotides read TGTGCCTGGTCATGGAACACTGAAGCTTTCTTT. This gives the protein CAWSWNTEAFF.

At least ten counts were recorded for this clonotype. This chain uses TRBV4-3 with TRBJ2-3, with 7 bases aligning to TRBD2. The CDR3 sequence is 17 residues long. Trimming removed 0 bases from V and 3 bases from J; junction bases left unmatched: 9. Germline lookup yields CDR1 LGHNA and CDR2 YSLEER. CDR3 region: CASSQDVFQAGTDTQYF. Written as DNA, the CDR3 is TGCGCCAGCAGCCAAGATGTATTCCAAGCGGGAACAGATACGCAGTATTTT.

This clonotype was seen a few times. The V and J genes are TRBV7-8 and TRBJ2-2; 10 nucleotides match TRBD2. Germline CDR1 and CDR2: SGHVS and FQNEAQ. The CDR3 spans 17 residues. V dropped 5 bases and J dropped 6; count of bases not matched to a gene: 12. The CDR3 region is CASSNRLAGLEAGELFF. CDR3 nucleotide sequence: TGTGCCAGCAGCAACCGACTAGCGGGTCTTGAAGCCGGGGAGCTGTTTTTT. Variable domain in full (rest from reference TRBV7-8 and TRBJ2-2): GAGVSQSPRYKVAKRGQDVALRCDPISGHVSLFWYQQALGQGPEFLTYFQNEAQLDKSGLPSDRFFAERPEGSVSTLKIQRTQQEDSAVYLCASSNRLAGLEAGELFFGEGSRLTVL.

The V and J genes are TRBV6-1 and TRBJ2-7, with a tentative D call TRBD1 (5 bases). V was clipped by 6 bases and J by 7 bases, with 25 bases between them. CDR3 length: 16 amino acids. Looked up from germline, CDR1 is MNHNS and CDR2 is SASEGT. CDR3 sequence reads: CASSHFARSDSFEQYF. DNA for the CDR3: TGTGCCAGCAGCCACTTTGCGCGATCAGACAGTTTTGAGCAGTACTTC.

V usage is TRBV5-1 and J usage is TRBJ1-5; D not certain. This CDR3 has 13 residues. V was clipped by 0 bases and J by 6 bases, with 7 bases between them. Germline V gene lookup returns CDR1 SGHRS and CDR2 YFSETQ. CDR3 nucleotide sequence: TGCGCCAGCAGCTTGGTCCCGGGTCAGCCCCAGCATTTT. Its translation: CASSLVPGQPQHF.

This clonotype showed up many times. The chain joins TRBV28 to TRBJ2-7; 15 bases align to TRBD2. Germline V gives CDR1 MDHEN, CDR2 SYDVKM. The V and J ends lost 6 bases and 4 bases, in that order; junction bases with no gene match: 13. The CDR3 length is 18 residues. CDR3 sequence: CASSLVSRTSGREYEQYF. CDR3 nucleotides: TGTGCCAGCAGCTTGGTCTCCCGGACTAGCGGGAGGGAATACGAGCAGTACTTC.

The chain is built from TRBV14 and TRBJ2-7; perhaps TRBD2 as D (6 bases). Trimming cost V 4 bases and J 2 bases, with 12 bases left between them. From germline, CDR1 is SGHDN and CDR2 FVKESK. The CDR3 has 14 residues. CDR3 coding DNA: TGTGCCAGCAGCCGCACGCGGGAAGCCTACGAGCAGTACTTC. Protein product: CASSRTREAYEQYF.

At least ten counts were recorded for this clonotype. The chain employs TRBV7-2 and TRBJ2-7, with TRBD2 identical over 11 bases. Germline CDR1 SGHTA, CDR2 FQGNSA. Trimming removed 5 bases from V and 3 bases from J; junction bases left unmatched: 6. The length of the CDR3 is 15 residues. In nucleotides, the CDR3 is TGTGCCAGCAGCGTGGGACTAGCGGTAGTCTACGAGCAGTACTTC. Its translation is CASSVGLAVVYEQYF. The variable domain in full, with the rest retrieved from reference TRBV7-2 and TRBJ2-7, is GAGVSQSPSNKVTEKGKDVELRCDPISGHTALYWYRQSLGQGLEFLIYFQGNSAPDKSGLPSDRFSAERTGGSVSTLTIQRTQQEDSAVYLCASSVGLAVVYEQYFGPGTRLTVT.

This chain links TRBV6-4 with TRBJ2-1; perhaps D is TRBD1 or TRBD2 (5 bases each). Germline assignment: CDR1 MRHNA and CDR2 SNTAGT. The length of the CDR3 is 14 residues. V was cut by 3 bases and J by 1 base, with 7 bases left in between. CDR3 loop: CASSDGGSYNEQFF. CDR3 bases: TGTGCCAGCAGTGATGGGGGATCCTACAATGAGCAGTTCTTC.

In this sample, this clonotype turned up a few times. The gene calls are TRBV12-3 or TRBV12-4 and TRBJ1-2; 7 bases are a match to TRBD1. V shed 5 bases, J shed 2 bases, and the junction held 5 bases outside the gene matches. The length of the CDR3 is 14 residues. Here the CDR3 reads CASSLGQNNYGYTF. The CDR3 DNA sequence: TGTGCCAGCAGTCTGGGACAGAACAACTATGGCTACACCTTC.

This clonotype showed up just a few times. The chain links TRBV5-1 to TRBJ2-3; perhaps TRBD2 as D (7 bases). Germline V CDR1 and CDR2: SGHRS, YFSETQ. The CDR3 loop spans 16 amino acids. Trimming shortened V by 0 bases and J by 0 bases, and 11 bases separated the two germline ends. CDR3 amino acids: CASSLAGGPSTDTQYF. The DNA for the CDR3 is TGCGCCAGCAGCTTGGCCGGGGGGCCAAGCACAGATACGCAGTATTTT.

This clonotype has ten or more counts. J is TRBJ2-3 and V is TRBV3-1; D perhaps matches TRBD1 (5 bases). V was clipped by 1 base and J by 6 bases, with 11 bases between them. The CDR3 has 14 amino acids. Germline V gene lookup returns CDR1 LGHDT and CDR2 YNNKEL (reference sequence). The CDR3 loop is CASSQVGSGDTQYF. The CDR3 DNA reads as TGTGCCAGCAGCCAAGTTGGTTCAGGGGATACGCAGTATTTT.

V gene TRBV19 combines with J gene TRBJ2-5; TRBD2 aligns across 9 bases. Trimming took 3 bases from V and 0 from J; bases not matched to a gene: 5. The germline gives CDR1 LNHDA, CDR2 SQIVND (reference sequence). This CDR3 has 16 residues. CDR3 sequence: CASSIAGGPYQETQYF. The CDR3 DNA is TGTGCCAGTAGTATTGCGGGAGGGCCGTACCAAGAGACCCAGTACTTC.